A single sample gave rise to the 23 T cell receptor beta chains below, sequenced in a study of T cell repertoires in cytomegalovirus infection. For these TCRs, the target antigens are not known. TCRdb analysed the reads with MiXCR anew, one entry per CDR3 protein. The repertoire has around 78,000 distinct CDR3 sequences, approximately 39% of them found once; the top ten carry 85% to 95%. Source: CD8+ T cells from cultured PBMCs, taken from culture after CMV antigen stimulation. The source is a human donor in good health (CMV status not recorded). Some clones in this sample may be carry-over from other donors' samples.

The chain uses TRBV4-1 and TRBJ2-3, with 7 bases aligning to TRBD2. The CDR3 has 16 amino acids. Germline CDR1 and CDR2: MGHRA and YSYEKL. The J segment lost 0 bases and the V segment lost 1 base, leaving 4 bases of the junction unmatched. CDR3 in DNA: TGCGCCAGCAGCCAAGGCGGGGGATACAGCACAGATACGCAGTATTTT. Amino acid sequence: CASSQGGGYSTDTQYF.

This clonotype was counted a few times. The rearrangement links TRBV6-1 to TRBJ1-1; D uncertain. This CDR3 is 14 amino acids long. The germline V and J ends were trimmed by 1 base and 1 base, with 7 bases remaining between them. In germline, CDR1 is MNHNS, CDR2 SASEGT. CDR3 bases: TGTGCCAGCAGTGAAGTGGTAGGGAACACTGAAGCTTTCTTT. It translates to CASSEVVGNTEAFF.

In its sample, this clonotype was seen many times. This chain connects TRBV7-6 to TRBJ2-1, with D maybe TRBD1 (6 bases). Germline lookup yields CDR1 SGHVS and CDR2 FNYEAQ. The V and J ends lost 1 base and 9 bases respectively, with 16 bases between them. CDR3 size: 15 residues. CDR3 coding DNA: TGTGCCAGCAGCTTAGGAGCCAGGGGTTCGGGTGAGCAGTTCTTC. It encodes CASSLGARGSGEQFF.

In its sample, this clonotype was seen once. The rearrangement joins TRBV6-4 to TRBJ2-3, with D perhaps matching TRBD2 (6 bases). V was shortened by 4 bases and J by 4 bases, with 24 bases between the two germline ends. Germline assignment: CDR1 MRHNA and CDR2 SNTAGT. The CDR3 runs to 18 residues. The CDR3 DNA is TGTGCCAGCAGTGTGGGTAGTTCCAGGCGGGGACCCCCAGATACGCAGTATTTT. It translates to CASSVGSSRRGPPDTQYF.

The V call is TRBV6-6, the J call TRBJ1-1; D ambiguous. Germline V gene lookup returns CDR1 MNHNY and CDR2 SVGAGI (reference sequence). The CDR3 spans 11 residues. V dropped 3 bases and J dropped 3 bases, with 2 bases sitting between them. CDR3 loop: CASSYYTEAFF. For the CDR3, the DNA is TGTGCCAGCAGTTATTACACTGAAGCTTTCTTT.

There are a few counts of this clonotype. This chain links TRBV12-3 or TRBV12-4 with TRBJ2-1, with 10 bases aligning to TRBD2. After removal of 9 bases from V and 6 bases from J, the junction contained 8 bases not matched to a gene. The CDR3 spans 14 residues. The CDR3 DNA reads TGTGCCAGTTCTGAGCGGGGGGGCGGCAATGAGCAGTTCTTC. Its protein product is CASSERGGGNEQFF.

The chain combines TRBV27 with TRBJ2-7; D not certain. Germline V gene data show CDR1 as MNHEY and CDR2 as SMNVEV (reference sequence). The V gene lost 0 bases and the J gene lost 6 bases, with 12 bases spanning the gap. The length of the CDR3 is 14 residues. The CDR3 protein is CASSLSLDLVEQYF. In nucleotides, the CDR3 is TGTGCCAGCAGTTTATCGCTGGACCTTGTCGAGCAGTACTTC.

The chain recombines TRBV27 with TRBJ2-7; TRBD2 agrees at 10 bases. With 6 bases clipped from V and 5 bases from J, the junction kept 7 bases outside the gene matches. This CDR3 has 14 amino acids. Per the germline V gene, CDR1 is MNHEY and CDR2 is SMNVEV (reference sequence). The CDR3 loop reads CASRPSGGTDEQYF. CDR3 in DNA: TGTGCCAGCAGACCTAGCGGGGGAACCGACGAGCAGTACTTC.

The rearrangement joins TRBV13 to TRBJ1-5, with 7 bases matching TRBD1. In germline, CDR1 is PRHDT, CDR2 FYEKMQ (reference sequence). After removal of 4 bases from V and 0 bases from J, the junction contained 6 bases not matched to a gene. There are 16 residues in the CDR3. The CDR3 bases are TGTGCCAGCAGCTCAAAGGGGGCGGGTAGCAATCAGCCCCAGCATTTT. As protein: CASSSKGAGSNQPQHF.

This chain uses TRBV4-3 with TRBJ2-3; either TRBD1 or TRBD2 may supply D (5 bases each). Germline V gene lookup returns CDR1 LGHNA and CDR2 YSLEER. The CDR3 consists of 15 residues. The V and J ends lost 0 bases and 3 bases respectively, with 10 bases between them. In DNA, the CDR3 is TGCGCCAGCAGCCAAGACTACGGGGCAACAGATACGCAGTATTTT. Translated, it gives CASSQDYGATDTQYF.

This clonotype was counted a few times. The DNA of the CDR3 is TGTGCCAGCAGTTTTAATCAGGGGGCTGACGAGCAGTACTTC. The encoded protein is CASSFNQGADEQYF. V gene TRBV12-3 or TRBV12-4 combines with J gene TRBJ2-7; 8 positions match TRBD1. The CDR3 totals 14 residues. Trimming removed 3 bases from V and 5 bases from J; junction bases left unmatched: 6.

This clonotype occurred a few times. The rearrangement links TRBV6-1 to TRBJ2-2, with D perhaps matching TRBD1 (6 bases). The germline V gene encodes CDR1 MNHNS and CDR2 SASEGT. This CDR3 is built from 17 residues. The V end lost 5 bases, the J end lost 4 bases, and 20 bases lay between the germline ends. The CDR3 bases are TGTGCCAGCAGTCCAAAGGGGTCAGGGGTTGGCACCGGGGAGCTGTTTTTT. Protein sequence: CASSPKGSGVGTGELFF.

The chain links TRBV19 to TRBJ2-1, with unresolved D. With 0 bases removed from V and 6 bases from J, the gap between germline ends came to 18 bases. The germline V gene has CDR1 LNHDA and CDR2 SQIVND (reference sequence). The CDR3 totals 17 residues. CDR3 amino acids: CASSIDLMAAFGNEQFF. Here the CDR3 DNA reads TGTGCCAGTAGTATAGATCTAATGGCCGCTTTCGGCAATGAGCAGTTCTTC.

This clonotype was counted a few times. The genes are TRBV6-2 or TRBV6-3 and TRBJ1-1; D not certain. V was clipped by 5 bases and J by 4 bases, with 11 bases between them. There are 13 residues in the CDR3. CDR1 and CDR2 (germline): MNHEY, SVGEGT. CDR3 protein: CASSLRWGTEAFF. In DNA form, the CDR3 reads TGTGCCAGCAGTCTCCGTTGGGGCACTGAAGCTTTCTTT.

The chain couples TRBV7-6 to TRBJ2-7, with 9 bases that match TRBD1. With V trimmed by 1 base and J by 3 bases, 7 bases remained unmatched. Germline assignment: CDR1 SGHVS and CDR2 FNYEAQ. This CDR3 has 16 residues. The CDR3 coding sequence is TGTGCCAGCAGCTTAGTGACAGGGGGTAAATACTACGAGCAGTACTTC. Protein: CASSLVTGGKYYEQYF. The full variable domain, with the rest looked up from reference TRBV7-6 and TRBJ2-7, is GAGVSQSPRYKVTKRGQDVALRCDPISGHVSLYWYRQALGQGPEFLTYFNYEAQQDKSGLPNDRFSAERPEGSISTLTIQRTEQRDSAMYRCASSLVTGGKYYEQYFGPGTRLTVT.

The J gene is TRBJ2-5, the V gene TRBV12-5; 11 bases line up with TRBD1. The ends lost 5 bases at V and 4 bases at J; junction bases unmatched: 12. The CDR3 has 17 residues. Germline lookup yields CDR1 LGHNT and CDR2 FRNRAP. Written as DNA, the CDR3 is TGTGCTAGTGGTGTCCACCCGGGACAGGGGGTTTCAGAGACCCAGTACTTC. Residues: CASGVHPGQGVSETQYF.

The V call is TRBV4-1, the J call TRBJ2-7, with D perhaps matching TRBD2 (6 bases). The ends were cut back, 4 bases at V and 4 bases at J, with 17 bases in the middle. Germline V lookup: CDR1 MGHRA, CDR2 YSYEKL. This CDR3 region has 15 residues. CDR3 loop: CASSPYGAGLYEQYF. In nucleotides, the CDR3 is TGCGCCAGCAGCCCCTACGGAGCGGGTTTATACGAGCAGTACTTC.

The J gene is TRBJ1-1, the V gene TRBV19, with 7 bases matching TRBD1. The J segment lost 4 bases and the V segment lost 1 base, leaving 6 bases of the junction unmatched. The CDR3 has 15 residues. CDR1 LNHDA and CDR2 SQIVND come from the germline V gene (reference sequence). CDR3 sequence: CASSIGIAGGTEAFF. The CDR3 DNA reads TGTGCCAGTAGTATAGGGATTGCAGGGGGCACTGAAGCTTTCTTT.

This chain connects TRBV9 to TRBJ1-1; the D is unclear. Trimming took off 5 bases at V and 0 bases at J, with 8 bases between the two ends. This CDR3 contains 13 residues. CDR1 SGDLS and CDR2 YYNGEE come from the germline V gene. CDR3 loop: CASRRSMNTEAFF. The CDR3 DNA is TGTGCCAGCAGGAGATCTATGAACACTGAAGCTTTCTTT. Looking up the rest from reference TRBV9 and TRBJ1-1 gives the full variable domain: DSGVTQTPKHLITATGQRVTLRCSPRSGDLSVYWYQQSLDQGLQFLIQYYNGEERAKGNILERFSAQQFPDLHSELNLSSLELGDSALYFCASRRSMNTEAFFGQGTRLTVV.

This clonotype has only a few counts. The CDR3 sequence: CASSLEVFREAFF. CDR3 bases: TGTGCCAGCAGCTTAGAGGTTTTTCGGGAAGCTTTCTTT. The V and J genes are TRBV11-1 and TRBJ1-1; D uncertain. Germline CDR1 SGHAT, CDR2 FQDESV (reference sequence). Trimming stripped 1 base from V and 8 bases from J, with 11 bases between. The CDR3 is made up of 13 amino acids.

This clonotype was counted only a few times. At one of its ends the junction is not consistent with the germline gene, which may arise from a read error. This chain joins TRBV7-6 and TRBJ2-3; 7 bases line up with TRBD1. The CDR3 is made up of 14 amino acids. Germline values: CDR1 SGHVS, CDR2 FNYEAQ. In DNA, the CDR3 is TGTGCTAGCAGCTTCGGACAGGGCACAGATACGCAGTATTTT. Protein sequence: CASSFGQGTDTQYF.

This clonotype was seen once. This sequence joins TRBV28 and TRBJ1-4; 9 nucleotides line up with TRBD1. Looked up from germline, CDR1 is MDHEN and CDR2 is SYDVKM. The junction had 6 bases not matched to a gene; V was cut back by 8 bases and J by 8 bases. The CDR3 runs 13 residues. The CDR3 DNA is TGTGCCAGCCAAGACAGGGGGAGCGAAAAACTGTTTTTT. It specifies CASQDRGSEKLFF.

This chain links TRBV5-6 with TRBJ1-2; D is undetermined. The CDR3 is 14 residues long. The germline V and J ends were trimmed by 1 base and 7 bases, with 14 bases remaining between them. CDR1 SGHDT and CDR2 YYEEEE come from the germline V gene. CDR3 protein: CASSLFAEIPGYTF. The CDR3, as DNA: TGTGCCAGCAGCTTGTTTGCTGAGATTCCTGGCTACACCTTC. The whole variable domain, remainder taken from reference TRBV5-6 and TRBJ1-2, is DAGVTQSPTHLIKTRGQQVTLRCSPKSGHDTVSWYQQALGQGPQFIFQYYEEEERQRGNFPDRFSGHQFPNYSSELNVNALLLGDSALYLCASSLFAEIPGYTFGSGTRLTVV.